This section outlines one T cell receptor (beta chain) sequence together with its context. Antigen unknown. Other DNA variants within this sample encode the same CDR3. This sample was included in a study of OX40 agonist ivuxolimab in advanced cancers. Study-level findings and limits: Patients who responded partially at 0.1-3.0 mg/kg showed clonal expansion ranking among the lowest.

Sequencing used immunoSEQ multiplex PCR; TCRdb keeps in-frame clones, though not all of them. The data hold 50,000 to 75,000 clones, with approximately 90% observed a single time. From germline, CDR1 is MNHEY and CDR2 SMNVEV (reference sequence). The CDR3 runs 12 residues. V was trimmed by 4 bases and J by 0 bases, leaving 4 bases between them. The sequences come from CD4+ or CD8+ T cells sorted from blood, collected in a trial of the OX40 agonist ivuxolimab. The genes are TRBV27 and TRBJ2-7; D unresolved. The receptor was isolated from an adult with an advanced solid tumor such as melanoma, head and neck, liver or kidney cancer. The CDR3 loop reads CASSYNSYEQYF. CDR3 nucleotides: TGTGCCAGCAGTTACAACTCCTACGAGCAGTACTTC.